Sequencing of this T cell receptor beta chain was carried out in a study of cytomegalovirus exposure and HLA in healthy donors. This clone was seen only a few times. Antigen: not known. Researchers ran the PCR with 60 Vbeta and 13 Jbeta primers. Profiled with immunoSEQ multiplex PCR; TCRdb holds only in-frame clones, not every one. The table shows about 170,000 clones, with about 80% occurring only once. Study-wide points: Later work associated fewer than 20,000 TCR beta sequences with HLA alleles at 0.05 false discovery rate. Reports indicated that the classifier achieved high specificity and sensitivity in diagnosing cytomegalovirus status.

This receptor was identified in a woman between 50 and 59 years old in good health and CMV-seropositive. Sequenced input: PBMCs.

The CDR3 reads CASSQRRSSTDTQYF. CDR3 DNA sequence: TGTGCCAGCAGTCAGCGGCGGTCTAGCACAGATACGCAGTATTTT. The genes are TRBV7-2 and TRBJ2-3; tentative D call: TRBD2 (5 bases). CDR1 is SGHTA, CDR2 FQGNSA, per germline. The CDR3 runs 15 residues. V was clipped by 6 bases and J by 0 bases, with 13 bases between them.